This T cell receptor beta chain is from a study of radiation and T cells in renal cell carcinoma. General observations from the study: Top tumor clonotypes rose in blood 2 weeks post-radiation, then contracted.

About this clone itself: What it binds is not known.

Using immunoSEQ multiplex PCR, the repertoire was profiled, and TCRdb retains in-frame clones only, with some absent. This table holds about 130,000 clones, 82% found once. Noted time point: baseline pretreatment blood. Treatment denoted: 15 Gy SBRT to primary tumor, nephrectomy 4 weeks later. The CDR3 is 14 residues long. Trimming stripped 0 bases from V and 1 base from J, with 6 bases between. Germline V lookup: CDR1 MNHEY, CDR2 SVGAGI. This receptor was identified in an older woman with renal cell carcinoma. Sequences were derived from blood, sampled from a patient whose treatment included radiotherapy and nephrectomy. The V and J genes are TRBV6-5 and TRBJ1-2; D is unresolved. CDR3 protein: CASSYSLSNYGYTF. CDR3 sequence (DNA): TGTGCCAGCAGTTACTCGTTGAGTAACTATGGCTACACCTTC.